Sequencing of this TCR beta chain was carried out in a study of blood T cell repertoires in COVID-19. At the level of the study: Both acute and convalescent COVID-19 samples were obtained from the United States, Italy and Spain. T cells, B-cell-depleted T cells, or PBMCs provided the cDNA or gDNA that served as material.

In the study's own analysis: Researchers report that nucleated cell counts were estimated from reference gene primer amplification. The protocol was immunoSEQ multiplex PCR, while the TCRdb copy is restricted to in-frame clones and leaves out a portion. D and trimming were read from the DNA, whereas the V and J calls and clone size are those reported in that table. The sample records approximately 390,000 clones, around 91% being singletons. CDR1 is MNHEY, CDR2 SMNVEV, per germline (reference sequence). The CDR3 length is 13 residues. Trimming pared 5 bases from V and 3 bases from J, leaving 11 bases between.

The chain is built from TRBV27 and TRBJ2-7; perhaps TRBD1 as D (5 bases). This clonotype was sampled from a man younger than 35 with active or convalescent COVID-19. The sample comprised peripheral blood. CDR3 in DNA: TGTGCCAGCAGTCCCCACACAGGCTACGAGCAGTACTTC. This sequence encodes CASSPHTGYEQYF.